This T cell receptor (beta chain) was captured by sequencing in a study of human T cells and chemical hapten exposure. Whole-study context: An approximately 2 cm by approximately 2 cm inner upper arm patch received 2% DPC for sensitization.

During construction of the library, unique molecular identifiers were attached to individual cDNA molecules for quantitative, reproducible TCR counting. TCRdb called the RACE reads again in MiXCR, with one record for every CDR3 protein. The sample includes approximately 86,000 distinct CDR3 sequences, 11% of them seen just once. Sample time point: patch test 3, about 24 weeks after DPC sensitization. The treatment was: therapeutic diphenylcyclopropenone sensitization with weekly scalp DPC. Germline V CDR1 and CDR2: MDHEN, SYDVKM. V was pared by 5 bases and J by 7 bases, with 21 bases between. This CDR3 comprises 15 residues.

Sequences were derived from whole blood, sampled in connection with sensitization to the hapten diphenylcyclopropenone (DPC). This receptor was obtained from a woman aged 30 to 39 with alopecia areata. Some clones in this sample may be carry-over from other donors' samples. V is TRBV28 and J is TRBJ2-7; no firm D call. CDR3 DNA sequence: TGTGCCAGCAGTGGATTGCGCAGGTTTTCTGAGGAGCAGTACTTC. It codes for CASSGLRRFSEEQYF.